What follows are 8 T cell receptor beta chains derived from one specimen sequenced in a study of blood T cell repertoires in COVID-19. Profiled with immunoSEQ multiplex PCR; TCRdb holds only in-frame clones, not every one. The profile shows roughly 280,000 clones, 70% to 90% of them singletons. The source material was peripheral blood. These receptors all come from an older woman with COVID-19, enrolled during active disease.

The chain links TRBV28 to TRBJ2-4, with TRBD2 identical over 7 bases. With 5 bases clipped from V and 0 bases from J, the junction kept 7 bases outside the gene matches. Germline V gives CDR1 MDHEN, CDR2 SYDVKM. The CDR3 is 16 amino acids. The CDR3 nucleotides are TGTGCCAGCAGTCAACTTAGCGGGCTAGCCAAAAACATTCAGTACTTC. It yields the protein CASSQLSGLAKNIQYF.

This clone was seen only once. Other DNA sequences in the sample encode the same CDR3. This chain connects TRBV24-1 to TRBJ1-5; 9 bases are a match to TRBD1. The CDR3 is made up of 16 amino acids. Trimming cost V 4 bases and J 1 base; bases outside gene matches: 4. Germline loops: CDR1 KGHDR, CDR2 SFDVKD. The CDR3 DNA reads TGTGCCACCAGTGACCCTGGGACAGGGAGCAATCAGCCCCAGCATTTT. It codes for CATSDPGTGSNQPQHF.

The rearrangement joins TRBV2 to TRBJ2-1; TRBD2 matches 9 bases. V was pared by 7 bases and J by 10 bases, with 8 bases of the junction left unmatched. This CDR3 is 13 amino acids long. Germline V gives CDR1 SNHLY, CDR2 FYNNEI. CDR3 sequence (DNA): TGTGCCAGCATGCGGCTAGCGGGATGGGAGCAGTTCTTC. It is translated as CASMRLAGWEQFF.

This clone was seen a single time. Other DNA sequences in this specimen translate into the identical CDR3. The rearrangement joins TRBV5-6 to TRBJ1-1; D might be TRBD1 (6 bases). Deletions cut 0 bases from V and 1 base from J, with 10 bases between. The CDR3 has 15 residues. CDR1 is SGHDT and CDR2 is YYEEEE in the germline V gene. In DNA, the CDR3 is TGTGCCAGCAGCTTGGTGGACAGACCGAACACTGAAGCTTTCTTT. This sequence encodes CASSLVDRPNTEAFF.

The CDR3: CASSGDRGQPQHF. The CDR3 coding sequence is TGTGCCAGCAGTGGGGACAGGGGCCAGCCCCAGCATTTT. J is TRBJ1-5 and V is TRBV12-3 or TRBV12-4; 10 positions match TRBD1. V was clipped by 5 bases and J by 7 bases; unmatched bases: 2. CDR3 length: 13 residues.

The rearrangement links TRBV30 to TRBJ2-7, with 7 nucleotides matching TRBD2. V gave up 3 bases and J gave up 1 base; unmatched junction bases: 6. Germline CDR1 GTSNPN, CDR2 SVGIG (reference sequence). The CDR3 contains 14 residues. The DNA of the CDR3 is TGTGCCTGGAGGAGGGCTAGCGGATCCTACGAGCAGTACTTC. This gives the protein CAWRRASGSYEQYF.

CDR3 protein: CAWGYYEQYF. CDR3 nucleotides: TGTGCCTGGGGTTACTACGAGCAGTACTTC. The chain recombines TRBV30 with TRBJ2-7; D is unresolved. Germline V CDR1 and CDR2: GTSNPN, SVGIG (reference sequence). The ends were cut back, 5 bases at V and 3 bases at J, with 5 bases in the middle. The CDR3 is 10 residues long. The full variable domain, rest sourced from reference TRBV30 and TRBJ2-7, is SQTIHQWPATLVQPVGSPLSLECTVEGTSNPNLYWYRQAAGRGLQLLFYSVGIGQISSEVPQNLSASRPQDRQFILSSKKLLLSDSGFYLCAWGYYEQYFGPGTRLTVT.

The CDR3 sequence: CASSQVDRRNNSPLHF. The CDR3 DNA reads as TGCGCCAGCAGCCAGGTCGACAGGCGAAATAATTCACCCCTCCACTTT. The J gene is TRBJ1-6, the V gene TRBV4-1, with D possibly matching TRBD1 (6 bases). The V and J ends lost 3 bases and 5 bases respectively, with 14 bases between them. This CDR3 has 16 amino acids. CDR1 and CDR2 (germline): MGHRA, YSYEKL.